This T cell receptor beta chain was obtained from a study of T cell responses to AZD1222 COVID-19 vaccine. About this clone itself: The antigen is not known.

Second doses at about 4 or about 12 weeks were pooled. Study outcomes and limitations: A rise in Spike-specific TCR breadth and depth followed two AZD1222 doses. Scientists sampled the repertoires only once the peak T cell response had passed. Seropositive AZD1222 recipients at baseline numbered only six or seven.

The method was immunoSEQ multiplex PCR; TCRdb's version includes in-frame clones alone and lacks a portion of them. The sample records under 150,000 clones, around 91% being singletons. Trimming shortened V by 2 bases and J by 6 bases, and 2 bases separated the two germline ends. Germline CDR1 is MNHNS and CDR2 is SASEGT. This CDR3 contains 11 residues. The origin of this receptor is an adult who received the AZD1222 COVID-19 vaccine. The sequencing used peripheral blood, collected 28 days after the second AZD1222 dose. The J gene is TRBJ1-5, the V gene TRBV6-1; no reliable D call. The CDR3 DNA sequence: TGTGCCAGCAGTGAAATTCAGCCCCAGCATTTT. Its protein is CASSEIQPQHF.